This record concerns one TCR beta chain sequence. Study processing details: Reference gene primer amplification gave nucleated cell count estimates. Data came from immunoSEQ multiplex PCR; TCRdb stores just in-frame clones and leaves some out. That table gives V, J and clone size, and the DNA gave D and trimming. This sample has over 250,000 clones; roughly 92% occur once, and the top ten carry around 2%. The data are from a study of blood T cell repertoires in COVID-19. This receptor was identified in a young woman with COVID-19, enrolled during active disease. Sequenced input: peripheral blood.

The CDR3 DNA reads TGCGCCAGCAGCCCCCAGACAGGGAGCTCCTACGAGCAGTACTTC. It specifies CASSPQTGSSYEQYF. V usage is TRBV5-1 and J usage is TRBJ2-7, with 7 bases identical to TRBD1. The V and J ends lost 4 bases and 0 bases, in that order; junction bases with no gene match: 7. The germline V gene encodes CDR1 SGHRS and CDR2 YFSETQ. The CDR3 sequence is 15 residues long.